This record concerns one TCR beta chain sequence. Its target is unknown. The sample comes from a study of cytomegalovirus exposure and HLA in healthy donors. The wider study: Earlier work reported around 110 million unique TCR beta sequences from some 180 million T cells. Across more than 350 genotyped donors, 81% landed in the Caucasian-associated ancestry cluster. Findings and limits, study-wide: Analysis performed later found roughly 18,000 TCR beta sequences associated with HLA alleles at 0.05 false discovery rate.

The CDR3 totals 14 residues. Trimming took off 7 bases at V and 4 bases at J, with 14 bases between the two ends. Germline CDR1 and CDR2: MDHEN and SYDVKM. It was with 60 Vbeta and 13 Jbeta primers that the PCR ran. Libraries were prepared by immunoSEQ multiplex PCR; TCRdb keeps only in-frame clonotypes and omits some of them. The table has approximately 130,000 clones, around 85% seen once. The sequencing sample was made of PBMCs. This TCR was sampled from a woman in her twenties or thirties in good health and CMV-seropositive. The rearrangement links TRBV28 to TRBJ2-1; D possibly corresponds to TRBD1 (6 bases). The CDR3 loop reads CASTVPGQYNEQFF. DNA for the CDR3: TGTGCCAGCACGGTTCCAGGACAGTACAATGAGCAGTTCTTC.